This T cell receptor beta chain stems from a study of regulatory T cells in long-lasting Graves disease. Overall study: Graves' patients (newly diagnosed) had been on antithyroid drugs under 3 months.

This clonotype has a count of ten or more. The antigen is unknown. Specified time point: newly diagnosed GD, antithyroid drugs for less than 3 months. Extracted PBMC RNA gave rise to the TCR library. According to the study, TCR beta libraries were built with iRepertoire HTBI primers and CDR3-region Arm-PCR. Each CDR3 protein gets one entry after TCRdb re-called the multiplex PCR reads with MiXCR. The sample includes about 440,000 distinct CDR3 sequences, 15% of them seen just once. Regarding the study as a whole: Lower TCR diversity was seen in persistent Graves' patients than in newly diagnosed ones. TRBV28, TRBJ1-2 and TRBJ2-5 were favored in persistent disease.

CDR3 size: 12 residues. V lost 5 bases to trimming and J lost 7 bases, with 11 bases between them. The germline V gene encodes CDR1 KGHDR and CDR2 SFDVKD. The data were also submitted as part of a second study, on T cells in Graves' hyperthyroidism and ophthalmopathy. Per that paper: HTBI primers were used for first-round RT-PCR of the TCR CDR3.

The TCR originated in a woman in her twenties or thirties with Graves disease. The rearrangement joins TRBV24-1 to TRBJ2-7; no clear D. The material was peripheral blood mononuclear cells (PBMCs), obtained at new diagnosis, from a patient treated with antithyroid drugs. CDR3: CATSVSGLEQYF. In DNA form, the CDR3 reads TGTGCCACCAGTGTTTCCGGGCTTGAGCAGTACTTC.